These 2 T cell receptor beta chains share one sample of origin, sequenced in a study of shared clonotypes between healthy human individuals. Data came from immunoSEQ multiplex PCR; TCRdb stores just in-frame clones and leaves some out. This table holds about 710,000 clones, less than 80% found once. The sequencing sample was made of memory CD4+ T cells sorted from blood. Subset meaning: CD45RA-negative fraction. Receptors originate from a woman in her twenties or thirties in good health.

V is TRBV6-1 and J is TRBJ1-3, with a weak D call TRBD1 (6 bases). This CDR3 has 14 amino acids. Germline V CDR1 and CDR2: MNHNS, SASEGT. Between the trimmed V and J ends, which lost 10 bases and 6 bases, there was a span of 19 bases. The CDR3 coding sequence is TGTGCCATACAACAGGGACGAGATATAAACACCATATATTTT. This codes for CAIQQGRDINTIYF.

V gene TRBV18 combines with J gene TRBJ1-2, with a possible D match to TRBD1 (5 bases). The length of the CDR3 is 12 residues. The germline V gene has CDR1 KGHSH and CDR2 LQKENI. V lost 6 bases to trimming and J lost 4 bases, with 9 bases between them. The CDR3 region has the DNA TGTGCCAGCTCCCTGGACACCTATGGCTACACCTTC. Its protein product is CASSLDTYGYTF.